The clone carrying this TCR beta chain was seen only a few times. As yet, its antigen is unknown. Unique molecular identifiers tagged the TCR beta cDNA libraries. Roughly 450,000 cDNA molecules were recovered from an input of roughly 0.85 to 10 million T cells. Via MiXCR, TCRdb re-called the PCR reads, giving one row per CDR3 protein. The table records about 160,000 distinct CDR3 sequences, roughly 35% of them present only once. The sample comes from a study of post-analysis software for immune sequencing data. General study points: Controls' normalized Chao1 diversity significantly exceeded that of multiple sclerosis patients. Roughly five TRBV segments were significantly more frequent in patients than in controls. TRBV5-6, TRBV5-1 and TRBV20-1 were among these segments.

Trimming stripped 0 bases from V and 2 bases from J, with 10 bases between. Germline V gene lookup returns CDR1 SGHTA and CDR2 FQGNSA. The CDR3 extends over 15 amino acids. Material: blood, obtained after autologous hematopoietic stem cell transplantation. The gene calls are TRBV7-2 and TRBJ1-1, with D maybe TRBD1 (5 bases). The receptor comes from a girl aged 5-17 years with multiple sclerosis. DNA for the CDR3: TGTGCCAGCAGCTTAGCACCGGGGGTCAACACTGAAGCTTTCTTT. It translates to CASSLAPGVNTEAFF.